This TCR beta chain is from a study of blood T cell repertoires in COVID-19. The CDR3 length is 14 residues. V was cut by 5 bases and J by 5 bases, with 16 bases left in between. The germline V gene has CDR1 SGHTA and CDR2 FQGNSA. Assay used: immunoSEQ multiplex PCR; TCRdb lists only in-frame clones, some missing. The sample has about 170,000 clones, approximately 80% seen once. The sample was PBMCs or T cells enriched from blood (not recorded which). The clonotype comes from a man aged 45-65 years who had recovered from COVID-19. This rearrangement joins TRBV7-2 to TRBJ2-7; D gene uncertain. The CDR3 region is CASSNSPNPHEQYF. The DNA of the CDR3 is TGTGCCAGCAGCAATAGCCCAAACCCCCACGAGCAGTACTTC.